These 13 T cell receptor beta chains originate from one sample sequenced in a study of T cells of healthy individuals. TCRdb used MiXCR to reprocess the 5' RACE reads, holding one entry per CDR3 protein. Of 100,000 or so distinct CDR3 sequences in the sample, roughly 15% are singletons; the top ten hold approximately 6%. The receptors were sampled from a human donor in good health.

The J gene is TRBJ1-6, the V gene TRBV4-3, with D maybe TRBD1 (5 bases). CDR1 and CDR2 (germline): LGHNA, YSLEER. V was pared by 1 base and J by 8 bases, with 9 bases between. This CDR3 spans 14 amino acids. The CDR3 here is CASSQVGQDSPLHF. The CDR3 region has the DNA TGCGCCAGCAGCCAAGTGGGGCAGGATTCACCCCTCCACTTT.

This clonotype turned up a few times. The chain has TRBV7-2 and TRBJ2-1, with D possibly matching TRBD2 (6 bases). The germline V gene has CDR1 SGHTA and CDR2 FQGNSA. This CDR3 comprises 15 residues. V lost 5 bases, J lost 7 bases, and 18 bases lay in between. The CDR3 loop is CASSPRDPGVNEQFF. CDR3 coding DNA: TGTGCCAGCAGCCCGCGGGACCCGGGGGTGAATGAGCAGTTCTTC. Full variable domain (remainder filled in from reference TRBV7-2 and TRBJ2-1): GAGVSQSPSNKVTEKGKDVELRCDPISGHTALYWYRQSLGQGLEFLIYFQGNSAPDKSGLPSDRFSAERTGGSVSTLTIQRTQQEDSAVYLCASSPRDPGVNEQFFGPGTRLTVL.

This sequence joins TRBV6-5 and TRBJ2-4, with 7 positions matching TRBD2. After removal of 0 bases from V and 3 bases from J, the junction contained 5 bases not matched to a gene. Germline loops: CDR1 MNHEY, CDR2 SVGAGI. This CDR3 is 16 amino acids long. Written as DNA, the CDR3 is TGTGCCAGCAGTTACTCCGCCTGGGAGGGCAAAAACATTCAGTACTTC. Protein: CASSYSAWEGKNIQYF.

This clonotype was seen a handful of times. This chain connects TRBV4-3 to TRBJ2-3; no reliable D call. V was cut by 0 bases and J by 2 bases, with 12 bases left in between. Germline CDR1 reads LGHNA; CDR2 reads YSLEER. The CDR3 totals 16 residues. CDR3 sequence (DNA): TGCGCCAGCAGCCAAGATGTTCAGTTTATCACAGATACGCAGTATTTT. It codes for CASSQDVQFITDTQYF.

The gene calls are TRBV19 and TRBJ2-6; 9 nucleotides agree with TRBD1. V was clipped by 6 bases and J by 0 bases; unmatched bases: 6. The CDR3 loop spans 17 amino acids. Germline loops: CDR1 LNHDA, CDR2 SQIVND (reference sequence). CDR3 nucleotides: TGTGCCAGTAGACGGGGACAGGGACTCTCTGGGGCCAACGTCCTGACTTTC. Its protein is CASRRGQGLSGANVLTF.

The rearrangement links TRBV10-3 to TRBJ2-1; 7 nucleotides agree with TRBD2. The CDR3 totals 16 residues. Unmatched junction bases numbered 9, after V lost 5 bases and J lost 2 bases. Germline-derived CDR1 and CDR2 are ENHRY and SYGVKD. This chain's CDR3 is CAISPGTGRAYNEQFF. The CDR3, as DNA: TGTGCCATCAGTCCCGGGACGGGGAGGGCCTACAATGAGCAGTTCTTC.

This clonotype was recorded many times. The V and J genes are TRBV4-2 and TRBJ1-4; D may be TRBD1 (5 bases). The germline V and J ends were trimmed by 3 bases and 0 bases, with 11 bases remaining between them. Germline values: CDR1 LGHNA, CDR2 YNFKEQ. This CDR3 contains 16 residues. This CDR3 reads CASSQTQGATNEKLFF. The CDR3 DNA follows: TGTGCCAGCAGCCAGACCCAGGGAGCAACTAATGAAAAACTGTTTTTT.

The sample holds a few counts of this clonotype. J is TRBJ2-1 and V is TRBV4-2; possible D gene TRBD2, 7 bases. This CDR3 comprises 17 residues. The germline V gene has CDR1 LGHNA and CDR2 YNFKEQ. V lost 1 base and J lost 7, with 20 bases in between. This CDR3 is CASSQVPRGGAQNEQFF. CDR3 DNA: TGTGCCAGCAGCCAAGTCCCTCGAGGGGGGGCCCAGAATGAGCAGTTCTTC.

The chain combines TRBV28 with TRBJ2-2; D is uncertain. The V gene lost 2 bases and the J gene lost 8 bases, with 12 bases spanning the gap. Germline V lookup: CDR1 MDHEN, CDR2 SYDVKM. The CDR3 has 14 residues. The CDR3 nucleotides are TGTGCCAGCAGTTTACTGGAAACGGATGGGGAGCTGTTTTTT. Protein product: CASSLLETDGELFF.

This clonotype showed up just a few times. This chain uses TRBV4-2 with TRBJ1-4, with TRBD1 as a possible D gene (5 bases). This CDR3 region has 17 residues. Trimming shortened V by 0 bases and J by 6 bases, and 17 bases separated the two germline ends. Germline CDR1 and CDR2: LGHNA and YNFKEQ. CDR3 sequence reads: CASSQDPREGTYEKLFF. DNA of the CDR3: TGTGCCAGCAGCCAAGATCCCAGGGAAGGAACCTATGAAAAACTGTTTTTT.

The chain has TRBV24-1 and TRBJ2-2; D ambiguous. This CDR3 is built from 12 residues. Germline assignment: CDR1 KGHDR and CDR2 SFDVKD. V was pared by 10 bases and J by 7 bases, with 12 bases between. CDR3 in DNA: TGTGCCACGTCCGACGGAATCGGGGAGCTGTTTTTT. Translating it yields CATSDGIGELFF.

This clonotype has a handful of counts. The chain has TRBV28 and TRBJ2-5, with 8 bases aligning to TRBD1. The germline V gene encodes CDR1 MDHEN and CDR2 SYDVKM. J was trimmed by 1 base and V by 5 bases; bases with no gene match: 9. The CDR3 is 16 amino acids. The CDR3 region is CASSPLTGTGQETQYF. As DNA, the CDR3 is TGTGCCAGCAGTCCCCTTACCGGGACAGGCCAAGAGACCCAGTACTTC. Using reference TRBV28 and TRBJ2-5 for the parts outside the CDR3, the full variable domain is DVKVTQSSRYLVKRTGEKVFLECVQDMDHENMFWYRQDPGLGLRLIYFSYDVKMKEKGDIPEGYSVSREKKERFSLILESASTNQTSMYLCASSPLTGTGQETQYFGPGTRLLVL.

This clonotype occurred a few times. The chain carries TRBV7-3 and TRBJ2-5; no clear D gene. The germline V gene has CDR1 SGHTA and CDR2 FQGTGA. Trimming took off 1 base at V and 2 bases at J, with 11 bases between the two ends. The CDR3 is 15 amino acids. CDR3 nucleotides: TGTGCCAGCAGCTTAATAAGGGCAGATCAAGAGACCCAGTACTTC. Translating gives CASSLIRADQETQYF.